This T cell receptor (beta chain) was sequenced for a study of T cell repertoires in aging, cancer and after chemotherapy. Turning to the study itself: Patients with glioblastoma brain tumors were sampled before and after temozolomide-based therapy.

Multiplex touch-down PCR with TRB-A/B primers amplified rearranged V-D-J TRB sequences. TCRdb ran MiXCR on the multiplex PCR reads and lists one entry per CDR3 protein. Of hundreds of distinct CDR3 sequences listed, around 29% were seen once; the top ten hold approximately 12%. The study, taken as a whole, reports: Compared with age-matched healthy donors, untreated hematological or solid cancer patients showed higher blood TCR clonality. Healthy donors lost TCR diversity with age mainly through richness, cancer patients through richness and evenness. The repertoire data cannot show anything about immunological memory following chemotherapy.

TCR beta rearrangements were amplified from peripheral blood genomic DNA. This clonotype was counted between two and nine times. The antigen is not known. There are 10 residues in the CDR3. CDR1 MNHEY and CDR2 SVGEGT come from the germline V gene. Between the trimmed V and J ends, which lost 6 bases and 7 bases, there was a span of 3 bases. The V and J genes are TRBV6-2 or TRBV6-3 and TRBJ2-2, with unresolved D. This clonotype was sampled from a human donor with a solid tumor. Sequenced material: blood. This chain's CDR3 is CASRDGELFF. CDR3 nucleotide sequence: TGTGCCAGCAGGGACGGGGAGCTGTTTTTT.